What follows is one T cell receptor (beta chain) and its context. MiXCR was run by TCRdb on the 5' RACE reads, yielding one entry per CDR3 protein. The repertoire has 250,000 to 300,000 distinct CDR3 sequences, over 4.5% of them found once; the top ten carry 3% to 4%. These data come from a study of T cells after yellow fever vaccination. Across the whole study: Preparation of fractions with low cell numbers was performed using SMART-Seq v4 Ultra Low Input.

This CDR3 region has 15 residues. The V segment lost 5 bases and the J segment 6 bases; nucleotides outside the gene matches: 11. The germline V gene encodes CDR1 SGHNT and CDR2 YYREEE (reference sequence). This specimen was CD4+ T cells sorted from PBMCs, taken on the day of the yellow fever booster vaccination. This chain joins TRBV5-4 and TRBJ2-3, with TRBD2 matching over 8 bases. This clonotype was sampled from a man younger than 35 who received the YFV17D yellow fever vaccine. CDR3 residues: CASRPGKRGMDTQYF. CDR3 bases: TGTGCCAGCAGACCAGGCAAGCGGGGGATGGATACGCAGTATTTT. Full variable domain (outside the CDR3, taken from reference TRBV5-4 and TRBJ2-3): ETGVTQSPTHLIKTRGQQVTLRCSSQSGHNTVSWYQQALGQGPQFIFQYYREEENGRGNFPPRFSGLQFPNYSSELNVNALELDDSALYLCASRPGKRGMDTQYFGPGTRLTVL.